Following are 15 T cell receptor beta chains from one sample sequenced in a study of blood T cell repertoires in COVID-19. Clones were sequenced by immunoSEQ multiplex PCR, and TCRdb holds only the in-frame ones, with some missing. The data show tens of thousands of clones, with more than 70% seen just once and approximately 4.8% held by the top ten. The material sequenced was peripheral blood. All receptors come from a woman older than 75 with active COVID-19.

This clone was seen only once. This chain joins TRBV20-1 and TRBJ2-1; D unclear. The length of the CDR3 is 16 residues. With 3 bases removed from V and 2 bases from J, the gap between germline ends came to 17 bases. Looked up from germline, CDR1 is DFQATT and CDR2 is SNEGSKA (reference sequence). The CDR3 DNA sequence: TGCAGTGCTAGTCCTCAAGTGAGACTGACCTACAATGAGCAGTTCTTC. Protein sequence: CSASPQVRLTYNEQFF.

The rearrangement joins TRBV6-9 to TRBJ1-3, with D possibly being TRBD1 (5 bases). CDR1 is MNHGY, CDR2 SVAAGI, per germline. This CDR3 region has 19 residues. V gave up 6 bases and J gave up 0 bases, with 24 bases separating them. In DNA form, the CDR3 reads TGTGCCAGCAGATCCTCCAGGGTCCCTAAAGAAAACTCTGGAAACACCATATATTTT. Encoded protein: CASRSSRVPKENSGNTIYF.

This rearrangement joins TRBV7-9 to TRBJ1-5; 7 bases are shared with TRBD1. Germline values: CDR1 SEHNR, CDR2 FQNEAQ (reference sequence). This CDR3 contains 15 residues. Losses at the gene ends were 5 bases for V and 7 bases for J; bases not matched to a gene: 11. Here the CDR3 reads CASSPIGTVGQPQHF. The DNA for the CDR3 is TGTGCCAGCAGCCCAATTGGGACAGTCGGGCAGCCCCAGCATTTT. The full variable domain, completed using reference TRBV7-9 and TRBJ1-5, is DTGVSQNPRHKITKRGQNVTFRCDPISEHNRLYWYRQTLGQGPEFLTYFQNEAQLEKSRLLSDRFSAERPKGSFSTLEIQRTEQGDSAMYLCASSPIGTVGQPQHFGDGTRLSIL.

The J gene is TRBJ2-7, the V gene TRBV9; 7 nucleotides line up with TRBD1. Germline V lookup: CDR1 SGDLS, CDR2 YYNGEE. The V and J ends lost 3 bases and 3 bases, in that order; junction bases with no gene match: 12. The CDR3 sequence is 16 residues long. This CDR3 reads CASSGDRVYSGYEQYF. The CDR3 DNA follows: TGTGCCAGCAGCGGCGACAGGGTCTATTCGGGCTACGAGCAGTACTTC.

The table lists this clone with a few counts. The genes are TRBV29-1 and TRBJ2-5; a weak D match, TRBD2 (5 bases). The CDR3 extends over 12 amino acids. V was clipped by 4 bases and J by 7 bases, with 13 bases between them. Per germline, CDR1 SQVTM and CDR2 ANQGSEA. The CDR3 bases are TGCAGCGTTGGGCCGGGGTCTCGGACCCAGTACTTC. The encoded protein is CSVGPGSRTQYF. Complete variable domain (other parts from reference TRBV29-1 and TRBJ2-5): SAVISQKPSRDICQRGTSLTIQCQVDSQVTMMFWYRQQPGQSLTLIATANQGSEATYESGFVIDKFPISRPNLTFSTLTVSNMSPEDSSIYLCSVGPGSRTQYFGPGTRLLVL.

The chain joins TRBV6-2 or TRBV6-3 to TRBJ2-3; 16 nucleotides line up with TRBD2. The CDR3 runs to 17 residues. The J segment lost 4 bases and the V segment lost 5 bases, leaving 6 bases of the junction unmatched. In germline, CDR1 is MNHEY, CDR2 SVGEGT. As DNA, the CDR3 is TGTGCCAGCAGTCACGGGACTAGCGGGAGGGGCCCAGATACGCAGTATTTT. Protein product: CASSHGTSGRGPDTQYF.

J is TRBJ2-5 and V is TRBV20-1, with 11 bases that match TRBD2. V lost 3 bases to trimming and J lost 2 bases; unmatched junction nucleotides: 11. The CDR3 totals 17 residues. Germline V gene sequence: CDR1 DFQATT, CDR2 SNEGSKA (reference sequence). CDR3 region: CSASRLAGPYGQETQYF. CDR3 nucleotides: TGCAGTGCTAGTCGACTAGCGGGGCCCTACGGGCAAGAGACCCAGTACTTC.

The count of this clone is one. This chain links TRBV28 with TRBJ2-2; possible D gene TRBD2, 6 bases. The CDR3 length is 18 residues. Germline V gene lookup returns CDR1 MDHEN and CDR2 SYDVKM. V was trimmed by 5 bases and J by 2 bases, leaving 21 bases between them. The CDR3 loop is CASSTRGWRDANTGELFF. CDR3 DNA sequence: TGTGCCAGCAGTACACGGGGTTGGCGGGACGCCAACACCGGGGAGCTGTTTTTT. Drawing the rest from reference TRBV28 and TRBJ2-2, the complete variable domain is DVKVTQSSRYLVKRTGEKVFLECVQDMDHENMFWYRQDPGLGLRLIYFSYDVKMKEKGDIPEGYSVSREKKERFSLILESASTNQTSMYLCASSTRGWRDANTGELFFGEGSRLTVL.

The CDR3 is CASSNGRAYEQYF. CDR3 DNA sequence: TGTGCCAGTAGTAACGGGAGGGCCTACGAGCAGTACTTC. The chain is built from TRBV19 and TRBJ2-7, with 8 bases aligning to TRBD2. Germline V lookup: CDR1 LNHDA, CDR2 SQIVND (reference sequence). The CDR3 is made up of 13 amino acids. Trimming removed 4 bases from V and 2 bases from J; junction bases left unmatched: 1.

This chain links TRBV29-1 with TRBJ2-3, with 8 bases fitting TRBD1. J lost 0 bases, V lost 6 bases, and 5 bases had no gene match. The length of the CDR3 is 14 residues. Looked up from germline, CDR1 is SQVTM and CDR2 is ANQGSEA. The CDR3 sequence: CSVDGQGSTDTQYF. In nucleotides, the CDR3 is TGCAGCGTAGATGGACAGGGTAGCACAGATACGCAGTATTTT.

The chain joins TRBV7-2 to TRBJ2-7, with D possibly being TRBD1 (6 bases). V lost 1 base and J 6 bases, leaving 13 bases between the germline ends. CDR1 and CDR2 from the germline V gene are SGHTA and FQGNSA. The CDR3 runs to 14 residues. CDR3 region: CASSLDTGFVEQYF. CDR3 nucleotide sequence: TGTGCCAGCAGCTTAGATACAGGGTTTGTCGAGCAGTACTTC.

V and J are TRBV11-2 and TRBJ2-5; possible D gene TRBD1, 5 bases. V lost 6 bases and J 5 bases, leaving 22 bases between the germline ends. This CDR3 comprises 16 residues. Per germline, CDR1 SGHAT and CDR2 FQNNGV. The CDR3 coding sequence is TGTGCCAGCAGTTTTACTGCAGGGTCCGGTCGGGAGACCCAGTACTTC. Translation: CASSFTAGSGRETQYF.

This clone was detected once. The rearrangement links TRBV15 to TRBJ2-3; perhaps TRBD1 as D (5 bases). The V and J ends lost 1 base and 2 bases respectively, with 10 bases between them. The CDR3 is 15 amino acids. In germline, CDR1 is LNHNV, CDR2 YYDKDF (reference sequence). The CDR3 coding sequence is TGTGCCACCAGCAGAGGGGGCGCAAACACAGATACGCAGTATTTT. Amino acid sequence: CATSRGGANTDTQYF.

The V gene is TRBV29-1, the J gene TRBJ2-4; a possible D gene is TRBD1 (6 bases). V lost 6 bases, J lost 9 bases, and 18 bases lay in between. Germline CDR1 is SQVTM and CDR2 is ANQGSEA. This CDR3 comprises 13 residues. For the CDR3, the DNA is TGCAGCGTCCACGACAGGCCCAATGGCATTCAGTACTTC. Translating gives CSVHDRPNGIQYF.

The rearrangement joins TRBV6-5 to TRBJ2-2; 7 positions match TRBD1. The V segment lost 11 bases and the J segment 5 bases; nucleotides outside the gene matches: 8. The CDR3 totals 13 residues. Per the germline V gene, CDR1 is MNHEY and CDR2 is SVGAGI. CDR3 sequence: CAGRQGRTGELFF. CDR3 coding DNA: TGTGCCGGAAGACAGGGACGGACCGGGGAGCTGTTTTTT.